The present entry profiles one TCR beta chain with its context. This record comes from a study of T cell changes during pregnancy in multiple sclerosis. V trimming: 3 bases; J trimming: 1 base; junction bases outside the gene matches: 6. Germline V gives CDR1 KGHSH, CDR2 LQKENI. This CDR3 has 16 amino acids. Some clones are missing from TCRdb's copy, which holds only in-frame ones; the method was immunoSEQ multiplex PCR. Among 60,000 to 75,000 clones listed, more than 75% were seen once. The V gene is TRBV18, the J gene TRBJ2-1, with 7 positions matching TRBD2. The receptor comes from a female donor with multiple sclerosis, enrolled in a pregnancy study. The input for sequencing was peripheral blood, taken in the third trimester of pregnancy. The CDR3 is CASSPGGTTSYNEQFF. The CDR3 DNA follows: TGTGCCAGCTCACCGGGGGGGACTACATCCTACAATGAGCAGTTCTTC.